The clone carrying this T cell receptor beta chain is medium-sized (0.01 to 0.1%) by share. The data originate from a study of T cells after yellow fever vaccination. Study results and caveats: A faster peak, day 5 versus 15, was reached by the weaker secondary response. Abundant clonotypes (contaminants from the bulk population) could be present in FACS-sorted repertoires. The day 0 sorted memory subsets showed almost all vaccine-responding clonotypes to be undetectable.

By 5'RACE template switching, TCR cDNA was produced, with a universal primer site and UMIs added in the process. Each CDR3 protein gets one entry after TCRdb re-called the 5' RACE reads with MiXCR. Of tens of thousands of distinct CDR3 sequences listed, over 9.5% were seen once; the top ten hold approximately 12%. This sample comprised PBMCs, either bulk or a sorted T-cell subset (CD4+, CD8+, memory, or dextramer-sorted; not recorded which), obtained approximately 16 days after the first yellow fever vaccination. This receptor was taken from a man younger than 30 who received the YFV17D yellow fever vaccine.

CDR3 in amino acids: CASSHGPGQGATYNSPLHF. The CDR3 DNA is TGTGCCAGCAGCCATGGGCCGGGACAGGGGGCGACCTATAATTCACCCCTCCACTTT. This chain links TRBV3-1 with TRBJ1-6; 12 bases match TRBD1. After removal of 3 bases from V and 2 bases from J, the junction contained 8 bases not matched to a gene. The CDR3 loop spans 19 amino acids. The germline CDR1 and CDR2 sequences are LGHDT and YNNKEL (reference sequence).